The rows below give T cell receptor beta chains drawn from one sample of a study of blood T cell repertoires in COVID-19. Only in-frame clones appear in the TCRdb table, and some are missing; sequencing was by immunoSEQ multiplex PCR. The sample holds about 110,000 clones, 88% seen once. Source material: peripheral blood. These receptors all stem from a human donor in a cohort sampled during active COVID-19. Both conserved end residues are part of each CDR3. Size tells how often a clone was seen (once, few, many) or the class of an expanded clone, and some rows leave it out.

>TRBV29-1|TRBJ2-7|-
CSVEDVGQGAYEQYF
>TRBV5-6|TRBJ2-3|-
CASSFGTSNSDTQYF
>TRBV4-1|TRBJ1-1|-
CASSQREPGVTEAFF
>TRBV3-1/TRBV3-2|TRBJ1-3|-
CASSLAIGGNTIYF
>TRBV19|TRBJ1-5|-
CASSSWTGASNQPQHF
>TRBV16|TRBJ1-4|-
CASSQSSTTNEKLFF
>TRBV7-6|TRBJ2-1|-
CASSFGSNNEQFF
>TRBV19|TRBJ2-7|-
CASSAGTGVYEQYF
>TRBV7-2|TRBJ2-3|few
CASSLIAGGQDTQYF
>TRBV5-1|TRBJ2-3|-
CASSRAGATDTQYF
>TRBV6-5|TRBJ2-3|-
CASSRRASTDTQYF
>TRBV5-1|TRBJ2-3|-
CASSLGQGADTQYF
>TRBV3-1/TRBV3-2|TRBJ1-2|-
CASSQDRLGYGYTF
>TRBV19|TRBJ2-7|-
CASRETGPSPYEQYF
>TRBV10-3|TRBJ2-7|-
CATTDQGYEQYF
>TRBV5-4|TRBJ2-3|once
CATAADSRRTDTQYF
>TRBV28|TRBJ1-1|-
CASPPTTGGASTEAFF
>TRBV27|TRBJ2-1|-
CASSLAVSSYNEQFF
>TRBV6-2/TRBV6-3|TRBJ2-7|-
CASSYIREQYF
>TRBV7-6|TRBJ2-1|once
CASSLTSGPTYNEQFF
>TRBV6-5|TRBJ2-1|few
CASSPRGGEYNEQFF
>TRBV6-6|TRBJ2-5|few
CASSPLPAQGEQTQYF
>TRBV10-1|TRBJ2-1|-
CASSESGGRSSYNEQFF
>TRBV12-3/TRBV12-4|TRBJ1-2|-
CASSFERGYGYTF
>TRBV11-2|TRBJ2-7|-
CASSLEGRGQGQYF
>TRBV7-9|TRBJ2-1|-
CASSFIAGAPNEQFF
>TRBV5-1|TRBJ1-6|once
CASSSAGASYNSPLHF
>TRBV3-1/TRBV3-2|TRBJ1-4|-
CASSQDTAGWEKLFF
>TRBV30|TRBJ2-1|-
CAWSFSGFGEQFF
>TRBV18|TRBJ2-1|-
CASSPPAGGGYNEQFF
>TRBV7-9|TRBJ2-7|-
CASSPTLGGSYEQYF
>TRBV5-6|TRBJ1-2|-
CASSYGQLRYGYTF
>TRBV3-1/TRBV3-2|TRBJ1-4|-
CASSLGLTRINEKLFF
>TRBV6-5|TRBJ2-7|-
CASRREVSYEQYF
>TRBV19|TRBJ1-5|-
CASSIEGGRVSNQPQHF
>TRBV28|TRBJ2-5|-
CASSLTTGAETQYF
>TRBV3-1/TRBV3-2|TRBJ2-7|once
CASSQVARSRAEQYF
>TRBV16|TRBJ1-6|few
CASRRQGSNSPLHF
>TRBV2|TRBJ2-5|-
CASRDRAGETQYF
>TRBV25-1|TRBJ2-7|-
CASSDRGQTGSSTYEQYF
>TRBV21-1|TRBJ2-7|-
CAIPTSGGPPYEQYF
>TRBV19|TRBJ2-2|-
CASSFYRGDTGELFF
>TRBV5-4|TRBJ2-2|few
CASSAGTGGKIGELFF
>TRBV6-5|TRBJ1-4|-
CATQGVGGIGEKLFF
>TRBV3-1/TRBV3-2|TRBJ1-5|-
CASSRGAGSGQPQHF
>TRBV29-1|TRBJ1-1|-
CSARQGGTEAFF
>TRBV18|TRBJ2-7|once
CASSPGGNHEQYF
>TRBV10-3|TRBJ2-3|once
CAIRGGSTDTQYF
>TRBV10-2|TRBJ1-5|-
CASSTQGNQPQHF
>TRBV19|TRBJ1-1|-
CASSIPQGARYTEAFF
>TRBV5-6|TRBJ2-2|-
CASSLGGRSTGELFF
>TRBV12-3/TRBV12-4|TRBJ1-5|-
CASRGQENQPQHF
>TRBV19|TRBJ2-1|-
CASSIATGNEQFF
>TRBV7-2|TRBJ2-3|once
CASSLLAGVGDTQYF
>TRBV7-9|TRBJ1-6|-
CASSSLRSPLHF
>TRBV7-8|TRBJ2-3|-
CASSLLSGTSGGTDTQYF
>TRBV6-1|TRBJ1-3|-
CASSEVRRLVAIYF
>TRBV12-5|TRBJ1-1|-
CASGLGGDMNTEAFF